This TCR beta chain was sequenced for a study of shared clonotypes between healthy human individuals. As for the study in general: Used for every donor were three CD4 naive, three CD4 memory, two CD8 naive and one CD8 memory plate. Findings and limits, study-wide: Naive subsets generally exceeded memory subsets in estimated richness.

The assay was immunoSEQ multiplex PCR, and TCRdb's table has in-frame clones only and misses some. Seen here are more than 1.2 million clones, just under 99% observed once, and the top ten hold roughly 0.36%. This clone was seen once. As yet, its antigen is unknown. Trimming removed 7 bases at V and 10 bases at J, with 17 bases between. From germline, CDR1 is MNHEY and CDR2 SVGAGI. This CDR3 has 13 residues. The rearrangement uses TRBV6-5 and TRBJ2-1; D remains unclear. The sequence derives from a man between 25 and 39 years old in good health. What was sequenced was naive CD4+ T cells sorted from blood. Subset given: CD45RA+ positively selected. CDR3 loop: CASIGLSGGEQFF. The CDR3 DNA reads TGTGCCAGCATAGGGTTGTCGGGCGGCGAGCAGTTCTTC.